This TCR beta chain was sequenced during a study of T cells in Graves' hyperthyroidism and ophthalmopathy. Study in general: Peripheral blood was collected at initial diagnosis, before any treatment.

Regarding the study as a whole: Blood also contained most expanded thyroid clonotypes above 0.001.

This clonotype occurred many times. Its target is unknown. With 5 bases clipped from V and 7 bases from J, the junction kept 8 bases outside the gene matches. Germline V gene sequence: CDR1 DFQATT, CDR2 SNEGSKA (reference sequence). The CDR3 loop spans 13 amino acids. From RNA transcripts, TCR beta CDR3 regions were amplified. In the first-round RT-PCR of the TCR CDR3, the HTBI primer set was used. TCRdb passed the multiplex PCR reads through MiXCR, listing each CDR3 protein once. The table lists about 380,000 distinct CDR3 sequences, roughly 13% of them singletons. Sequencing was done on a sample of blood. The chain joins TRBV20-1 to TRBJ2-1; 7 bases match TRBD1. The receptor comes from a woman aged 60-75 years with Graves' hyperthyroidism. CDR3 in amino acids: CSASPLQGNEQFF. CDR3 bases: TGCAGTGCTTCTCCCCTACAGGGGAATGAGCAGTTCTTC.